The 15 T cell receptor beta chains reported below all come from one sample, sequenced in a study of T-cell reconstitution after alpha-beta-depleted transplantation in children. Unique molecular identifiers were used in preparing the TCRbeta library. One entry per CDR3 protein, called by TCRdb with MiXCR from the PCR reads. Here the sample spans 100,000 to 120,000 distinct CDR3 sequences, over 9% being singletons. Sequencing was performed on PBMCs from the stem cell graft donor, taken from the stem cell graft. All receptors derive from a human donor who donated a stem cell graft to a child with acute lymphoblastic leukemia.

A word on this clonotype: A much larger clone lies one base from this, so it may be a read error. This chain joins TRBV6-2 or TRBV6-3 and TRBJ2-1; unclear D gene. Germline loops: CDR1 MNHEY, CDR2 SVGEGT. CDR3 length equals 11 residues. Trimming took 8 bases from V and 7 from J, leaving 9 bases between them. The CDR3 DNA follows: TGTGCCAGCGGTTCCGTGAATGAGCAGTTCTTC. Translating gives CASGSVNEQFF.

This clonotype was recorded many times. CDR3 sequence reads: CATSRDLGGNQPQHF. In nucleotides, the CDR3 is TGTGCCACCAGCAGAGATTTGGGAGGCAATCAGCCCCAGCATTTT. The chain employs TRBV15 and TRBJ1-5, with D unresolved. V dropped 0 bases and J dropped 2 bases, with 8 bases sitting between them. Germline V gene data show CDR1 as LNHNV and CDR2 as YYDKDF (reference sequence). The CDR3 runs 15 residues.

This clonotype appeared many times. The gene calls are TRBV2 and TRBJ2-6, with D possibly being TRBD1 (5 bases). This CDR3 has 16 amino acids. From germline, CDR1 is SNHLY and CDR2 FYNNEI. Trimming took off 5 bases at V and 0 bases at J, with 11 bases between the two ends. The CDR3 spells CASSRQGSSGANVLTF. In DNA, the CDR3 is TGTGCCAGCAGTCGTCAGGGATCCTCTGGGGCCAACGTCCTGACTTTC.

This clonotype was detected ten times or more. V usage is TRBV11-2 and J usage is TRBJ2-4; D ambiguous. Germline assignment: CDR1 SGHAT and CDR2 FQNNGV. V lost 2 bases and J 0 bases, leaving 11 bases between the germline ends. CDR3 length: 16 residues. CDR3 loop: CASSLPGLLAKNIQYF. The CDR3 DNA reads TGTGCCAGCAGCTTACCGGGCCTCCTAGCCAAAAACATTCAGTACTTC.

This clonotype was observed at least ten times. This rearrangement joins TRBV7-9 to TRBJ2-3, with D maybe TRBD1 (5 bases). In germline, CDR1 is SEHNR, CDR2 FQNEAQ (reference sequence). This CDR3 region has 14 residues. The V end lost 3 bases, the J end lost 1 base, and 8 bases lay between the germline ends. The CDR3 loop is CASSFRDGTDTQYF. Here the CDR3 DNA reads TGTGCCAGCAGCTTCAGGGATGGCACAGATACGCAGTATTTT.

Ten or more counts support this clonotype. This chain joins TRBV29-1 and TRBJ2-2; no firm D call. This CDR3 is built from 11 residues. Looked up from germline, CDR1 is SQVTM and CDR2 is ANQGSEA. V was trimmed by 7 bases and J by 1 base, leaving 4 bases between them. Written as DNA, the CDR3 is TGCAGCGGACAGAACACCGGGGAGCTGTTTTTT. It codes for CSGQNTGELFF.

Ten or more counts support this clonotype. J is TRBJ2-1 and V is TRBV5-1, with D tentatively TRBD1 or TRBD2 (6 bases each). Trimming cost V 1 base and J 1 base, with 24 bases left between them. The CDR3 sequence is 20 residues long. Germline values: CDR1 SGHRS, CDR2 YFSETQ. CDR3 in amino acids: CASSLKGGVGTNQSYNEQFF. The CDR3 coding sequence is TGCGCCAGCAGCTTGAAGGGGGGAGTAGGGACAAACCAATCCTACAATGAGCAGTTCTTC.

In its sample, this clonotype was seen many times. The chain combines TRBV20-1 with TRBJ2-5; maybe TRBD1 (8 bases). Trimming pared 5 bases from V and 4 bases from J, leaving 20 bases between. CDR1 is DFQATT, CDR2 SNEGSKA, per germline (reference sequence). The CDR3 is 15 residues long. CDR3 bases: TGCAGTGCTTCACTACAGGGGGGGCCTGGAGAGACCCAGTACTTC. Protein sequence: CSASLQGGPGETQYF.

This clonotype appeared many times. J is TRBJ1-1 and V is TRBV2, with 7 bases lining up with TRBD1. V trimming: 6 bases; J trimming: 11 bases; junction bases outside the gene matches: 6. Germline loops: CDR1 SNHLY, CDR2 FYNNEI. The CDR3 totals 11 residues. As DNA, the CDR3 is TGTGCCAGCAGAGAACAGGGGTGGGCTTTCTTT. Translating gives CASREQGWAFF.

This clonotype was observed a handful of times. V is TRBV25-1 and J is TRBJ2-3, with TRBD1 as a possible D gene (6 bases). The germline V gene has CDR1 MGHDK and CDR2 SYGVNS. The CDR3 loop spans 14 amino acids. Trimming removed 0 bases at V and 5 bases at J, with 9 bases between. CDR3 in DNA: TGTGCCAGCAGTGAATATTCAGGGGAAGATACGCAGTATTTT. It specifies CASSEYSGEDTQYF. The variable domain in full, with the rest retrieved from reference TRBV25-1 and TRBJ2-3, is EADIYQTPRYLVIGTGKKITLECSQTMGHDKMYWYQQDPGMELHLIHYSYGVNSTEKGDLSSESTVSRIRTEHFPLTLESARPSHTSQYLCASSEYSGEDTQYFGPGTRLTVL.

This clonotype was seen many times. The CDR3 here is CASSFSGSTDTQYF. The CDR3 region has the DNA TGTGCCAGCAGCTTCTCTGGGAGCACAGATACGCAGTATTTT. The chain carries TRBV12-3 or TRBV12-4 and TRBJ2-3, with D unresolved. This CDR3 has 14 amino acids. V shed 6 bases and J shed 0 bases, with 10 bases lying between them.

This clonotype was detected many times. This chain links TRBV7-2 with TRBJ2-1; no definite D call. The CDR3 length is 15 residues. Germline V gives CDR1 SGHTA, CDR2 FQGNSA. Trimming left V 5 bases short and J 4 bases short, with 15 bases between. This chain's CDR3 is CASSLTGSPYNEQFF. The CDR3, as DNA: TGTGCCAGCAGCCTCACGGGCAGCCCTTACAATGAGCAGTTCTTC.

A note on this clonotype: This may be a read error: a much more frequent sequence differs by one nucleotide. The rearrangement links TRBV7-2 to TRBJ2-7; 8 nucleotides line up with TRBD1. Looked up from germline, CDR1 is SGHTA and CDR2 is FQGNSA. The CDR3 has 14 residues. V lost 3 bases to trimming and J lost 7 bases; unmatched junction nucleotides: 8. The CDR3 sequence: CASSFETGAWEQYF. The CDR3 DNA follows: TGTGCCAGCAGCTTCGAGACAGGGGCCTGGGAGCAGTACTTC.

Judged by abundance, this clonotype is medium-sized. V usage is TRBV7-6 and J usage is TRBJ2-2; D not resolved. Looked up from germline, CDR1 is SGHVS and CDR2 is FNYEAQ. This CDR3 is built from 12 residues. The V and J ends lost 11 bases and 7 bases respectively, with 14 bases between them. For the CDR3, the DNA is TGTGCCGGCCAGGACGGATACGGGGAGCTGTTTTTT. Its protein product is CAGQDGYGELFF. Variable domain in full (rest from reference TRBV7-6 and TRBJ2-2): GAGVSQSPRYKVTKRGQDVALRCDPISGHVSLYWYRQALGQGPEFLTYFNYEAQQDKSGLPNDRFSAERPEGSISTLTIQRTEQRDSAMYRCAGQDGYGELFFGEGSRLTVL.

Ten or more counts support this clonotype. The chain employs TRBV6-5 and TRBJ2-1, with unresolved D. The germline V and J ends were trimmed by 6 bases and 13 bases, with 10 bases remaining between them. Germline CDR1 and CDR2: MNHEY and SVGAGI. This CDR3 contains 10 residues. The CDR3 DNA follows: TGTGCCAGCAGGTTACAGTACCAGTTCTTC. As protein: CASRLQYQFF.